These 17 T cell receptor beta chains were sequenced from one sample in a study of shared clonotypes between healthy human individuals. Generated by immunoSEQ multiplex PCR, the TCRdb table keeps only in-frame clones and is missing some. The table lists roughly 760,000 clones, approximately 79% of them singletons. Input material: memory CD4+ T cells sorted from blood. The subset: CD45RA-negative fraction. These receptors originate from a woman under 40 in good health.

This clone was seen a few times. The chain carries TRBV5-1 and TRBJ2-3, with 8 bases fitting TRBD2. The germline V gene encodes CDR1 SGHRS and CDR2 YFSETQ. This CDR3 has 15 amino acids. The J segment lost 0 bases and the V segment lost 6 bases, leaving 6 bases of the junction unmatched. CDR3 nucleotide sequence: TGCGCCAGCAAGGGTCCTAGCGGGAGCACAGATACGCAGTATTTT. This sequence encodes CASKGPSGSTDTQYF.

This chain joins TRBV18 and TRBJ2-7; 9 bases agree with TRBD1. CDR3 length: 15 amino acids. J gave up 1 base and V 4 bases, and 5 bases lay outside the gene matches. Per the germline V gene, CDR1 is KGHSH and CDR2 is LQKENI. CDR3 nucleotide sequence: TGTGCCAGCTCACTAACCGGGACAGGGTCCTACGAGCAGTACTTC. It is translated as CASSLTGTGSYEQYF. Looking up the rest from reference TRBV18 and TRBJ2-7 gives the full variable domain: NAGVMQNPRHLVRRRGQEARLRCSPMKGHSHVYWYRQLPEEGLKFMVYLQKENIIDESGMPKERFSAEFPKEGPSILRIQQVVRGDSAAYFCASSLTGTGSYEQYFGPGTRLTVT.

This chain links TRBV28 with TRBJ1-1; no definite D call. This CDR3 has 14 residues. Between the trimmed V and J ends, which lost 6 bases and 6 bases, there was a span of 17 bases. In germline, CDR1 is MDHEN, CDR2 SYDVKM. In nucleotides, the CDR3 is TGTGCCAGCAGACCCCCAGGCTTTTGGGCTGAAGCTTTCTTT. It specifies CASRPPGFWAEAFF.

The chain couples TRBV19 to TRBJ2-1, with a weak D call TRBD2 (6 bases). V lost 7 bases and J lost 3, with 13 bases in between. Germline V gives CDR1 LNHDA, CDR2 SQIVND (reference sequence). The CDR3 is made up of 14 amino acids. The chain's CDR3 is CASTPRGSYNEQFF. Written as DNA, the CDR3 is TGTGCCAGTACCCCGCGGGGTAGCTACAATGAGCAGTTCTTC.

This clone was counted between two and nine times. This specimen includes other DNA sequences encoding the same CDR3. The chain joins TRBV5-1 to TRBJ2-7; no clear D gene. The CDR3 totals 14 residues. V shed 0 bases and J shed 2 bases, with 9 bases lying between them. Per germline, CDR1 SGHRS and CDR2 YFSETQ. This chain's CDR3 is CASSLEGPPYEQYF. In DNA, the CDR3 is TGCGCCAGCAGCTTGGAGGGCCCCCCCTACGAGCAGTACTTC.

The chain carries TRBV6-5 and TRBJ2-1, with D possibly being TRBD2 (5 bases). The V end lost 2 bases, the J end lost 2 bases, and 13 bases lay between the germline ends. Germline lookup yields CDR1 MNHEY and CDR2 SVGAGI. The CDR3 has 16 residues. DNA of the CDR3: TGTGCCAGCAGTTACAGCCTAGCTTTTACCTACAATGAGCAGTTCTTC. It specifies CASSYSLAFTYNEQFF.

V gene TRBV7-6 combines with J gene TRBJ1-1, with 7 bases aligning to TRBD1. Germline loops: CDR1 SGHVS, CDR2 FNYEAQ. The V segment lost 5 bases and the J segment 8 bases; nucleotides outside the gene matches: 8. The CDR3 has 13 residues. As DNA, the CDR3 is TGTGCCAGCAGCCGTAGGGACAGTACAGAAGCTTTCTTT. This gives the protein CASSRRDSTEAFF.

CDR3 bases: TGTGCCAGCAGCTTGTCTCCAGGACCCCTCACAGATACGCAGTATTTT. The encoded protein is CASSLSPGPLTDTQYF. V and J are TRBV5-6 and TRBJ2-3; D not resolved. CDR1 is SGHDT and CDR2 is YYEEEE in the germline V gene. The length of the CDR3 is 16 residues. The V and J ends lost 1 base and 2 bases respectively, with 14 bases between them.

The chain carries TRBV29-1 and TRBJ2-7; D is unclear. V lost 4 bases, J lost 7 bases, and 14 bases lay in between. The CDR3 is 12 amino acids. Germline V lookup: CDR1 SQVTM, CDR2 ANQGSEA. CDR3 coding DNA: TGCAGCGTTGGGTCCGGACCAAGAGAGCAGTACTTC. This translates into CSVGSGPREQYF.

V is TRBV7-9 and J is TRBJ1-1; D unresolved. Trimming removed 0 bases from V and 6 bases from J, with 14 bases in between. CDR3 size: 15 residues. Germline V lookup: CDR1 SEHNR, CDR2 FQNEAQ (reference sequence). CDR3 region: CASSLAMFRGAEAFF. Here the CDR3 DNA reads TGTGCCAGCAGCTTAGCGATGTTTCGAGGTGCTGAAGCTTTCTTT.

As concerns this clone: A read error may account for a junction end that differs from germline. The chain combines TRBV6-4 with TRBJ2-7, with unresolved D. The CDR3 covers 10 residues. Germline assignment: CDR1 MRHNA and CDR2 SNTAGT. The CDR3 nucleotides read TGTGCCAGCGGTGTATCGAAAATCGACTTC. As protein: CASGVSKIDF.

The chain combines TRBV28 with TRBJ1-5, with 7 bases aligning to TRBD1. The CDR3 totals 15 residues. CDR1 is MDHEN, CDR2 SYDVKM, per germline. The V and J ends lost 8 bases and 5 bases, in that order; junction bases with no gene match: 12. The CDR3 here is CASRKSDRTYQPQHF. The CDR3 DNA reads as TGTGCCAGCCGTAAGTCGGACAGGACATATCAGCCCCAGCATTTT.

The chain's CDR3 is CASSYTGRLQETQYF. CDR3 DNA: TGTGCCAGCAGCTACACGGGGCGGCTTCAAGAGACCCAGTACTTC. The V and J genes are TRBV28 and TRBJ2-5; D is perhaps TRBD1 or TRBD2 (5 bases each). Germline V gene sequence: CDR1 MDHEN, CDR2 SYDVKM. The CDR3 spans 15 residues. V lost 6 bases to trimming and J lost 2 bases, with 16 bases between them.

Only a few counts were recorded for this clone. This sample includes further DNA sequences coding for the same CDR3. The chain carries TRBV19 and TRBJ1-1; D call uncertain. The CDR3 sequence is 13 residues long. The germline gives CDR1 LNHDA, CDR2 SQIVND (reference sequence). V lost 2 bases and J 4 bases, leaving 8 bases between the germline ends. The CDR3 region is CASSINTGTEAFF. The CDR3 coding sequence is TGTGCCAGTAGTATAAACACGGGCACTGAAGCTTTCTTT.

The chain has TRBV6-1 and TRBJ2-1; D gene uncertain. The V and J ends lost 7 bases and 4 bases respectively, with 11 bases between them. The germline CDR1 and CDR2 sequences are MNHNS and SASEGT. The CDR3 runs 13 residues. The CDR3 reads CASKPNLYNEQFF. As DNA, the CDR3 is TGTGCCAGCAAACCGAACCTATACAATGAGCAGTTCTTC.

The chain combines TRBV28 with TRBJ2-7; a weak D match, TRBD2 (7 bases). The CDR3 has 14 residues. Trimming took off 4 bases at V and 3 bases at J, with 13 bases between the two ends. Germline V gives CDR1 MDHEN, CDR2 SYDVKM. The DNA for the CDR3 is TGTGCCAGCAGTTACCTAGGGGGGGACTACGAGCAGTACTTC. It translates to CASSYLGGDYEQYF.

This rearrangement joins TRBV5-8 to TRBJ2-3; the match to TRBD2 covers 8 bases. V lost 2 bases and J lost 4; bases outside the gene matches: 6. This CDR3 region has 15 residues. Germline V gene lookup returns CDR1 SGHTS and CDR2 YDEGEE. CDR3 in DNA: TGTGCCAGCAGCTTAGCGGGAGAAGGAGCAGATACGCAGTATTTT. Translating it yields CASSLAGEGADTQYF.